These 12 T cell receptor beta chains originate from one sample sequenced in a study of cytomegalovirus exposure and HLA in healthy donors. Primers for the PCR totalled 60 Vbeta and 13 Jbeta. The repertoire was sequenced with immunoSEQ multiplex PCR; TCRdb's copy has only in-frame clones and lacks some. The data contain around 130,000 clones, about 80% of them singletons. Sequenced sample: PBMCs. These receptors all come from a man in his forties or fifties in good health and CMV-seronegative.

This clone was seen once. This chain uses TRBV5-1 with TRBJ2-7, with 12 nucleotides matching TRBD2. The CDR3 spans 14 residues. With 4 bases clipped from V and 2 bases from J, the junction kept 1 base outside the gene matches. Per germline, CDR1 SGHRS and CDR2 YFSETQ. Written as DNA, the CDR3 is TGCGCCAGCAGCGGGACTAGCGGGCCCTACGAGCAGTACTTC. Translated: CASSGTSGPYEQYF.

The V call is TRBV5-8, the J call TRBJ2-3; the D is unclear. The CDR3 runs to 15 residues. With 2 bases removed from V and 0 bases from J, the gap between germline ends came to 10 bases. Germline CDR1 reads SGHTS; CDR2 reads YDEGEE. The CDR3 here is CASSFSQLSTDTQYF. The CDR3 DNA reads as TGTGCCAGCAGCTTTTCACAGCTTAGCACAGATACGCAGTATTTT.

This chain connects TRBV21-1 to TRBJ2-1; TRBD1 is taken as the D call from the table, unchecked against the DNA. TRBV21-1 is classified as a pseudogene. This CDR3 region has 16 residues. The CDR3 bases are TGTGCCAGCAGCCACGACAGGGGTTCCGTGTTAAATGAGCAGTTCTTC. Protein: CASSHDRGSVLNEQFF.

A remark on this clone: The CDR3 does not close with the conserved phenylalanine or tryptophan, likely indicating a read error. No DNA is shown, since the ends of the CDR3 on it are uncertain; the CDR3 is the one TCRdb lists. This sequence joins TRBV28 and TRBJ1-4; TRBD1 was called by the table and not checked on the DNA. The CDR3 is 11 residues long, counting both termini. Germline V CDR1 and CDR2: MDHEN, SYDVKM. This chain's CDR3 is CASSSTGRVEI.

The chain carries TRBV19 and TRBJ2-4, with TRBD1 matching 8 bases. V shed 4 bases and J 0 bases; nucleotides not matched to a gene: 2. CDR1 is LNHDA, CDR2 SQIVND, per germline (reference sequence). This CDR3 comprises 15 residues. The CDR3 DNA reads as TGTGCCAGTAGTACAGGGGGCGCAGCCAAAAACATTCAGTACTTC. This encodes CASSTGGAAKNIQYF.

The V call is TRBV6-1, the J call TRBJ2-2, with D maybe TRBD2 (6 bases). Germline CDR1 reads MNHNS; CDR2 reads SASEGT. Trimming took off 6 bases at V and 3 bases at J, with 14 bases between the two ends. The CDR3 has 15 amino acids. The CDR3 bases are TGTGCCAGCAGGGGCGGGGCCGGGGACACCGGGGAGCTGTTTTTT. Translating it yields CASRGGAGDTGELFF.

The gene calls are TRBV19 and TRBJ1-1, with D unclear. Germline CDR1 and CDR2: LNHDA and SQIVND (reference sequence). V lost 7 bases and J 3 bases, leaving 12 bases between the germline ends. This CDR3 has 13 residues. As DNA, the CDR3 is TGTGCCAGTATTTTGGGCAGGCACACTGAAGCTTTCTTT. Its protein is CASILGRHTEAFF.

The rearrangement links TRBV5-1 to TRBJ1-1; 7 nucleotides line up with TRBD1. The CDR3 is made up of 13 amino acids. CDR1 and CDR2 (germline): SGHRS, YFSETQ. J gave up 5 bases and V 7 bases, and 8 bases lay outside the gene matches. CDR3 nucleotide sequence: TGCGCCAGCGGAGACAGGGTGGGAACTGAAGCTTTCTTT. The encoded protein is CASGDRVGTEAFF.

The chain recombines TRBV28 with TRBJ2-7; 7 positions agree with TRBD2. The CDR3 runs to 13 residues. Trimming cost V 2 bases and J 3 bases; bases outside gene matches: 1. Per the germline V gene, CDR1 is MDHEN and CDR2 is SYDVKM. The CDR3 DNA reads TGTGCCAGCAGTTTACGGACTAGCTACGAGCAGTACTTC. Its translation is CASSLRTSYEQYF.

The chain uses TRBV19 and TRBJ2-5; 10 bases are a match to TRBD1. V was clipped by 5 bases and J by 7 bases; unmatched bases: 7. Germline CDR1 reads LNHDA; CDR2 reads SQIVND (reference sequence). The CDR3 contains 14 residues. As DNA, the CDR3 is TGTGCCAGTAGTCCGGGACAGGGGATTGTGACCCAGTACTTC. Protein product: CASSPGQGIVTQYF.

V gene TRBV29-1 combines with J gene TRBJ2-1; TRBD2 might be the D (7 bases). This CDR3 region has 13 residues. Trimming pared 8 bases from V and 9 bases from J, leaving 20 bases between. Germline-derived CDR1 and CDR2 are SQVTM and ANQGSEA. The CDR3 is CSPVEGGPGEQFF. CDR3 bases: TGCAGCCCAGTAGAGGGGGGGCCGGGTGAGCAGTTCTTC.

The CDR3 protein is CASSYTGLAGEVGEQFF. In DNA form, the CDR3 reads TGCGCCAGCAGCTACACGGGACTAGCGGGGGAGGTCGGTGAGCAGTTCTTC. This chain links TRBV4-1 with TRBJ2-1; 14 bases are shared with TRBD2. CDR3 length: 17 amino acids. Germline V gene lookup returns CDR1 MGHRA and CDR2 YSYEKL. V dropped 5 bases and J dropped 9; count of bases not matched to a gene: 12.